This T cell receptor beta chain originates from a study of cytomegalovirus exposure and HLA in healthy donors. Study results and limitations: TCR beta V- and J-gene trimming, according to a later analysis, was linked to a missense DCLRE1C variant. Within a later analysis, the majority of CMV-associated TCR beta chains appeared HLA-restricted. Productive rates of about 90% or about 30% were seen for most TCR beta V segments in an earlier analysis. The majority of TCR sequences were rare, yet some public TCRs appeared in many donors.

This clone was seen a handful of times. Antigen: not known. There are 16 residues in the CDR3. V lost 2 bases and J lost 6, with 19 bases in between. Looked up from germline, CDR1 is KGHSH and CDR2 is LQKENI. PCR amplification relied on 60 Vbeta primers (plus 13 Jbeta primers). TCRdb's table, derived via immunoSEQ multiplex PCR, lists solely in-frame clones and lacks some. The sample yields roughly 100,000 clones, approximately 69% seen once. The V gene is TRBV18, the J gene TRBJ1-2; D is unresolved. Source material: PBMCs. This TCR was sampled from a man between 25 and 39 years old in good health and CMV-seronegative. The CDR3 DNA is TGTGCCAGCTCACCAACGGCAGGCCCCGGCCGGAATGGCTACACCTTC. Translation: CASSPTAGPGRNGYTF.